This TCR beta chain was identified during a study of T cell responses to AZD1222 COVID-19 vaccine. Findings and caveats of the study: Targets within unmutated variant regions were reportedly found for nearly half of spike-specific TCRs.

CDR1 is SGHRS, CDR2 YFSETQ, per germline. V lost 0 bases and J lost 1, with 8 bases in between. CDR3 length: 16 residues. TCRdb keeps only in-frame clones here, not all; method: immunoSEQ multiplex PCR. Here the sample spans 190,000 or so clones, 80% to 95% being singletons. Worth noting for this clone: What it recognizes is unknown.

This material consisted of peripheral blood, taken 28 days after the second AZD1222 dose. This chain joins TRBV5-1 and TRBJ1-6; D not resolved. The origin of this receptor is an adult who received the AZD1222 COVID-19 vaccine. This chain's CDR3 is CASSLERVSYNSPLHF. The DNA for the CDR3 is TGCGCCAGCAGCTTGGAACGGGTTTCCTATAATTCACCCCTCCACTTT.